This T cell receptor (beta chain) was sequenced in a study of blood T cells in healthy people across ages. Study-wide results and caveats: TCR beta diversity correlated strongly with naive T cell percentage.

The people who gave samples were healthy Caucasians from Russia, aged roughly 6 to 100. Staff drew ten milliliters of peripheral blood from each donor. Germline CDR1 is LGHNA and CDR2 is YSLEER. The CDR3 is 16 residues long. In the case of this clonotype: Its antigen remains unidentified. This clone may be a read error of a much larger clone one base away.

PCR was performed a second time for roughly 7 to 11 cycles using a sample-barcoded 5' primer and a J-beta primer mix. Each of the cDNA molecules was tagged by a template-switch adaptor with 12 random nucleotides. TCRdb re-called the 5' RACE reads through MiXCR, storing one row per CDR3 protein. The sample holds 650,000 to 950,000 distinct CDR3 sequences, under 45% seen once. This chain uses TRBV4-3 with TRBJ2-3; D unclear. The receptor comes from a man aged 55 to 70 in good health. Sequences were obtained from blood. CDR3 protein: CASSQDMTRGTHTQYF. The CDR3 nucleotides read TGCGCCAGCAGCCAAGATATGACACGTGGCACACATACGCAGTATTTT.